A single sample gave rise to the 7 T cell receptor beta chains below, sequenced in a study of blood T cell repertoires in COVID-19. The repertoire was sequenced with immunoSEQ multiplex PCR; TCRdb's copy has only in-frame clones and lacks some. The profile shows about 300,000 clones, roughly 83% of them singletons. The sample comprised peripheral blood. The source of these receptors is a human donor with COVID-19, enrolled during active disease. The donor label of this sample is uncertain.

The gene calls are TRBV28 and TRBJ1-5, with a tentative D call TRBD1 (6 bases). V gave up 4 bases and J gave up 6 bases, with 19 bases separating them. Germline lookup yields CDR1 MDHEN and CDR2 SYDVKM. The CDR3 has 16 amino acids. The CDR3: CASSSATTGRFQPQHF. The CDR3 region has the DNA TGTGCCAGCAGTTCCGCTACTACAGGGCGATTTCAGCCCCAGCATTTT.

The CDR3 DNA is TGCAGCGTGGGGGGTCCCAGGGGGTCCAATGAGCAGTTCTTC. Its protein product is CSVGGPRGSNEQFF. The chain links TRBV29-1 to TRBJ2-1; the D gene is possibly TRBD1 (7 bases). Germline V CDR1 and CDR2: SQVTM, ANQGSEA. The CDR3 runs to 14 residues. Between the trimmed V and J ends, which lost 6 bases and 6 bases, there was a span of 18 bases.

This clone was found once. The rearrangement uses TRBV14 and TRBJ2-6; 10 bases align to TRBD1. The trim removed 2 bases at V and 0 bases at J, leaving 13 bases unmatched. The CDR3 sequence is 21 residues long. Germline V lookup: CDR1 SGHDN, CDR2 FVKESK. The CDR3 DNA follows: TGTGCCAGCAGCCAATGGGTGCAATTTGGGACAGGGGCCTCTGGGGCCAACGTCCTGACTTTC. Amino acids: CASSQWVQFGTGASGANVLTF. Full variable domain (rest looked up from reference TRBV14 and TRBJ2-6): EAGVTQFPSHSVIEKGQTVTLRCDPISGHDNLYWYRRVMGKEIKFLLHFVKESKQDESGMPNNRFLAERTGGTYSTLKVQPAELEDSGVYFCASSQWVQFGTGASGANVLTFGAGSRLTVL.

The rearrangement uses TRBV6-1 and TRBJ2-2; 9 bases align to TRBD2. With V trimmed by 4 bases and J by 4 bases, 16 bases remained unmatched. The CDR3 has 19 amino acids. Germline-derived CDR1 and CDR2 are MNHNS and SASEGT. This CDR3 is CASSVTRGGLAGSTGELFF. The CDR3 DNA reads as TGTGCCAGCAGTGTTACCCGCGGGGGACTAGCCGGGAGCACCGGGGAGCTGTTTTTT.

The gene calls are TRBV5-6 and TRBJ2-3, with D uncertain. V was shortened by 5 bases and J by 0 bases, with 19 bases between the two germline ends. The length of the CDR3 is 17 residues. The germline CDR1 and CDR2 sequences are SGHDT and YYEEEE. DNA for the CDR3: TGTGCCAGCAGACCCATGCAATATTCGGGTAGCACAGATACGCAGTATTTT. The encoded protein is CASRPMQYSGSTDTQYF.

This chain links TRBV7-9 with TRBJ1-5, with D possibly matching TRBD1 (6 bases). V was trimmed by 5 bases and J by 4 bases, leaving 15 bases between them. CDR3 length: 15 amino acids. CDR1 is SEHNR, CDR2 FQNEAQ, per germline (reference sequence). CDR3 sequence reads: CASSPSVGANQPQHF. The CDR3 coding sequence is TGTGCCAGCAGCCCATCGGTGGGGGCTAATCAGCCCCAGCATTTT. The full variable domain, with the rest looked up from reference TRBV7-9 and TRBJ1-5, is DTGVSQNPRHKITKRGQNVTFRCDPISEHNRLYWYRQTLGQGPEFLTYFQNEAQLEKSRLLSDRFSAERPKGSFSTLEIQRTEQGDSAMYLCASSPSVGANQPQHFGDGTRLSIL.

V usage is TRBV5-5 and J usage is TRBJ2-3; D is unclear. This CDR3 comprises 16 residues. Trimming removed 4 bases at V and 0 bases at J, with 15 bases between. Germline V gives CDR1 SGHKS, CDR2 YYEKEE (reference sequence). The CDR3 sequence: CASSDSRASSTDTQYF. CDR3 coding DNA: TGTGCCAGCAGCGACTCGAGAGCGTCTAGCACAGATACGCAGTATTTT.